This T cell receptor (beta chain) was identified in a study of blood T cell repertoires in COVID-19. The overall study: The United States, Italy and Spain provided the acute and convalescent COVID-19 samples. From T cells, B-cell-depleted T cells, or PBMCs came the material, which was cDNA or gDNA.

Trimming removed 6 bases at V and 0 bases at J, with 9 bases between. The CDR3 length is 14 residues. The germline gives CDR1 SNHLY, CDR2 FYNNEI. In the original workflow: Amplification with reference gene primers provided the estimates of nucleated cell counts. Measured with immunoSEQ multiplex PCR; TCRdb has only the in-frame clones, and not every one. For V, J and clone size, that table is used; D and trimming come from the DNA. The table shows more than 10,000 clones, with roughly 84% occurring only once. Sequenced input: peripheral blood. The receptor comes from a man aged 40-50 years with active or convalescent COVID-19. V gene TRBV2 combines with J gene TRBJ1-5; TRBD1 is a possible D gene (6 bases). The CDR3 spells CASRGDNSNQPQHF. The CDR3 DNA is TGTGCCAGCAGGGGGGACAATAGCAATCAGCCCCAGCATTTT.